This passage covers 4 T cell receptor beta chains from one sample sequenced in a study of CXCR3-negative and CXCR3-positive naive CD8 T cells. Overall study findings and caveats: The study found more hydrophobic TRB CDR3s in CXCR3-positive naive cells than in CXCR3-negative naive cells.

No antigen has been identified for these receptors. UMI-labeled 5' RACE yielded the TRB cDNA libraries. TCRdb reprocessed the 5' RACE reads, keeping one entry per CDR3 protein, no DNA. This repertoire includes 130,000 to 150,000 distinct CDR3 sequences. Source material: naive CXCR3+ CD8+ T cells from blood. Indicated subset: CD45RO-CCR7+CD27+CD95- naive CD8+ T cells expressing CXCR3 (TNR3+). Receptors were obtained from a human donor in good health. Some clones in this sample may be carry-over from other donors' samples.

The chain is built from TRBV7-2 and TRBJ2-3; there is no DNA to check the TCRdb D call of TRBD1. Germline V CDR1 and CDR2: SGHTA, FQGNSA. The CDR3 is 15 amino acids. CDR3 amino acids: CASSPTGQAGDTQYF.

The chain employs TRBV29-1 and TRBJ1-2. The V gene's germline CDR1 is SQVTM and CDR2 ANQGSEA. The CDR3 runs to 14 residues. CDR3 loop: CSVEEEGWGSGYTF.

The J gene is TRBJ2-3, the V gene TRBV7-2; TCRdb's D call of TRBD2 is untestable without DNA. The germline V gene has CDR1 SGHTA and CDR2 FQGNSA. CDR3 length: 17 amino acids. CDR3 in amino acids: CASSRGLAGAVTDTQYF.

CDR3 in amino acids: CSARLRDRGSYEQYF. The chain combines TRBV20-1 with TRBJ2-7; the D call from TCRdb, TRBD1, cannot be confirmed without DNA. From germline, CDR1 is DFQATT and CDR2 SNEGSKA (reference sequence). The CDR3 is made up of 15 amino acids.